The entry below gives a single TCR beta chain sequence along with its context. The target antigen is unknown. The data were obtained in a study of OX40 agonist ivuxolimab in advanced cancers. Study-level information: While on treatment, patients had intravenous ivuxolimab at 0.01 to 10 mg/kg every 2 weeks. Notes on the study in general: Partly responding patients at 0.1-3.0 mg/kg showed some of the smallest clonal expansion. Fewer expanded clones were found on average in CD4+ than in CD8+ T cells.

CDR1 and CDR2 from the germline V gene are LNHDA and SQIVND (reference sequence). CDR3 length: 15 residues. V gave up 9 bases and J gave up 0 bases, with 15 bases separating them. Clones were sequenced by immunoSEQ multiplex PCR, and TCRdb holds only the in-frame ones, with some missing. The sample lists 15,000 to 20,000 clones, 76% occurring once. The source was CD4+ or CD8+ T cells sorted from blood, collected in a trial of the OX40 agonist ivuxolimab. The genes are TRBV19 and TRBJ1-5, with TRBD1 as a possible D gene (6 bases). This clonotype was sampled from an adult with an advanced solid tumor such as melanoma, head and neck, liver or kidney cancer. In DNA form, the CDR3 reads TGTGCCAGCACCTACAGGGCCCATAGCAATCAGCCCCAGCATTTT. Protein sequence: CASTYRAHSNQPQHF.